Following are 7 T cell receptor beta chains from one sample sequenced in a study of siplizumab effects on memory and regulatory T cells. TCRdb's copy holds only in-frame clones and misses some; the assay was immunoSEQ multiplex PCR. The top ten clones hold 0.15% of a sample with around 95,000 clones, about 91% of them seen once. Sequencing input: CD4+ T cells sorted from blood. These receptors originate from a human donor in good health.

This clone has a single count. A junction boundary mismatches the germline segment, possibly from a read error. The V gene is TRBV20-1, the J gene TRBJ1-2, with no clear D. The CDR3 has 11 amino acids. CDR1 is DFQATT, CDR2 SNEGSKA, per germline (reference sequence). CDR3 nucleotides: TGCAGTGCCAGAGCTTCGGATGGCTACACCTTC. As protein: CSARASDGYTF.

This rearrangement joins TRBV6-1 to TRBJ1-1; D remains unclear. CDR1 is MNHNS and CDR2 is SASEGT in the germline V gene. The length of the CDR3 is 13 residues. With 6 bases removed from V and 11 bases from J, the gap between germline ends came to 19 bases. The CDR3 reads CASRKVDSAVAFF. The CDR3, as DNA: TGTGCCAGCAGAAAAGTGGATTCGGCGGTGGCTTTCTTT.

The chain is built from TRBV27 and TRBJ2-3; no clear D. The CDR3 has 11 amino acids. Trimming pared 6 bases from V and 0 bases from J, leaving 1 base between. Germline V lookup: CDR1 MNHEY, CDR2 SMNVEV (reference sequence). The CDR3 bases are TGTGCCAGCAGGAGCACAGATACGCAGTATTTT. Translation: CASRSTDTQYF.

This chain uses TRBV4-1 with TRBJ2-5, with 8 bases aligning to TRBD1. From germline, CDR1 is MGHRA and CDR2 YSYEKL. Trimming at V came to 2 bases and at J to 4 bases, leaving 3 bases not matched to a gene. The CDR3 has 14 amino acids. CDR3 bases: TGCGCCAGCAGCCAACAGGGGGCTGGAGAGACCCAGTACTTC. This sequence encodes CASSQQGAGETQYF.

V is TRBV7-2 and J is TRBJ1-2; D is undetermined. The CDR3 length is 13 residues. Germline CDR1 reads SGHTA; CDR2 reads FQGNSA. V lost 2 bases and J lost 4, with 8 bases in between. The CDR3 sequence is CASSLYSGYGYTF. DNA of the CDR3: TGTGCCAGCAGCTTATATTCCGGCTATGGCTACACCTTC.

The chain couples TRBV5-1 to TRBJ1-1; D gene uncertain. CDR1 SGHRS and CDR2 YFSETQ come from the germline V gene. The CDR3 is made up of 15 amino acids. Trimming removed 0 bases from V and 2 bases from J, with 11 bases in between. CDR3 DNA sequence: TGCGCCAGCAGCTTGGACACAGCTACTAACACTGAAGCTTTCTTT. As protein: CASSLDTATNTEAFF.

V gene TRBV19 combines with J gene TRBJ2-2; 7 bases map to TRBD2. The CDR3 length is 15 residues. CDR1 is LNHDA and CDR2 is SQIVND in the germline V gene (reference sequence). The V gene end was trimmed by 5 bases and the J gene end by 5 bases; junction bases not matched to a gene: 8. CDR3 DNA: TGTGCCAGTAGTCCACCAGCGGGGTGGACCGGGGAGCTGTTTTTT. Translation: CASSPPAGWTGELFF.